This is a list of T cell receptor beta chains from one sample in a study of cytomegalovirus exposure and HLA in healthy donors. Assay: immunoSEQ multiplex PCR; the TCRdb copy retains only in-frame clones and omits some. The sample consists of approximately 120,000 clones, 80% to 85% of them appearing once. Sequencing input: PBMCs. These receptors all stem from a woman in her 30s in good health and CMV-seronegative. Each CDR3 is given without its conserved first and last residue.

J gene | V gene | CDR3 protein
TRBJ2-1 | TRBV7-8 | ASSLVLAGHNEQF
TRBJ2-5 | TRBV19 | ASSSGTSGQETQY
TRBJ1-2 | TRBV2 | ASTLLGTGYT
TRBJ2-3 | TRBV5-1 | ASSLGGYVDTQY
TRBJ1-1 | TRBV27 | ASSAGAAF
TRBJ1-2 | TRBV7-2 | ASSLGFGDRAHGYT
TRBJ2-2 | TRBV28 | ASTGLEVTGELF
TRBJ1-1 | TRBV6-5 | ASTRRGGAGTEAF
TRBJ1-4 | TRBV7-2 | ASRDGTGVNEKLF
TRBJ1-1 | TRBV2 | ASSEGIRGMNTEAF
TRBJ2-1 | TRBV7-9 | SSSSDWLSKQF
TRBJ1-2 | TRBV2 | ASRGGTSYGYT
TRBJ2-1 | TRBV9 | ASSVALGVERSYNEQF
TRBJ1-2 | TRBV5-1 | ASSARQGGSYGYT
TRBJ1-5 | TRBV27 | ASSLRGGRYSNQPQH
TRBJ2-5 | TRBV4-1 | ASSPRLAGRPQETQY
TRBJ1-1 | TRBV14 | ASSQRGRNTEAF
TRBJ2-1 | TRBV28 | ASSSRQSGSGAYNEQF
TRBJ2-2 | TRBV4-3 | ASSQDPRVSIGELF
TRBJ2-1 | TRBV7-3 | ASTSGGGNNEQF
TRBJ1-2 | TRBV28 | ASSMAGRDGYT
TRBJ2-3 | TRBV9 | ASSVEGGTDTQY
TRBJ2-7 | TRBV27 | ASSFRSVLYEQY
TRBJ2-1 | TRBV5-1 | ASTSGRANEQF
TRBJ1-3 | TRBV6-5 | ASSYIGVSGNTIY
TRBJ2-3 | TRBV11-2 | ASSLVLAGGVSTDTQY
. | TRBV7-9 | ASSPPLGEGRYEQY
TRBJ2-5 | TRBV5-4 | ASSATGQLQETQY
TRBJ1-5 | TRBV11-2 | ASSLDQGEGNQPQH
TRBJ2-3 | TRBV10-2 | ASRTSGTLLETQY
TRBJ2-3 | TRBV23-1 | ASSQAKGVWGTDTQY
TRBJ2-2 | TRBV5-1 | ASSLRGGTNTGELF
TRBJ2-7 | TRBV30 | AWSAGGSVYEQY
TRBJ2-4 | TRBV7-9 | ASRSGQGGIQY
TRBJ2-1 | TRBV6-4 | ASSGLAGEVEQF
TRBJ2-3 | TRBV11-2 | ASSKGFLAGGSSTDTQY
TRBJ1-2 | TRBV5-1 | ASSLGSYGYT
TRBJ1-5 | TRBV28 | ASSLRTGNSNQPQH
TRBJ1-2 | TRBV6-5 | ASSRRQVTAYGYT
TRBJ2-1 | TRBV14 | ASSQGASGRVSSYNEQF
TRBJ2-1 | TRBV15 | ATSNPRTSPYNEQF
TRBJ2-5 | TRBV29-1 | SVSLRGFETQY
TRBJ2-7 | TRBV4-1 | ASSQDGREQY
TRBJ1-1 | TRBV30 | AWGKTPLNTEAF
TRBJ2-2 | TRBV27 | AGGRGRFPGELF
TRBJ1-5 | TRBV5-1 | ASSLGAGNQPQH